This paragraph reports one T cell receptor (beta chain). Its antigen specificity is not known. No much larger clone exists at a distance of one base, and base qualities are not known. These data come from a study of cytomegalovirus exposure and HLA in healthy donors (dated by TCRdb to 2015 to 2018). In the study overall: According to an earlier analysis of a few hundred of the donors, some 180 million T cells yielded 90 million to 140 million unique TCR beta sequences and 250 to 350 Gb of sequence data. An early release that covered some 640 HLA-typed donors contained 300 to 350 gigabases of sequencing data and 75 million to 100 million unique TCR sequences. Of the approximately 370 genotyped donors, over 80% were placed in the genetic ancestry cluster associated with self-reported Caucasian donors. The study aimed to test whether signatures of past pathogen exposure could be identified by cataloging public T cell receptors. The T cell repertoires of several hundred subjects were profiled by immunosequencing and related to cytomegalovirus serostatus. Along with the approximately 600-subject first cohort, a separate validation cohort of roughly 110 different subjects was used. To predict cytomegalovirus infection status, the study combined high-throughput TCR immunosequencing, statistical association of individual TCRs with disease status, and machine learning. In a later analysis, previously published TCR beta repertoires from several hundred donors were re-analyzed and high-resolution HLA genotyping was added so that TCR occurrence patterns could be studied. Rather than using new phenotypic data, the later analysis identified candidate immune exposures from TCR beta sequences and from how often those sequences occurred across donors. An earlier analysis of 500 to 750 of the donors applied high-throughput TCR beta sequencing to assess whether each TCR beta V gene segment acted as functional or pseudogenic. Donor age, sex, ethnicity and CMV serostatus were collected together with the repertoire data. Genome-wide SNP genotypes for about three fifths of the roughly 670 donors were used in a later genetic analysis, which treated that subset as a discovery cohort. Every discovery cohort repertoire had been produced on one sequencing platform. Class I and class II HLA loci were covered by the typing at four-digit resolution. Typing coverage varied by locus: roughly 620-640 donors for A, B, C, DRB1 and DQB1; roughly 560 for DQA1; approximately 570 for DPA1; 450 to 480 for DPB1. Because of strong linkage in the cohort, roughly five DR-DQ haplotypes were treated as single units for association and clustering. Among under 450 genotyped donors of the cohort, an average of 235,054 unique TCR beta nucleotide sequences were sequenced per donor, roughly 18% of them non-productive.

The cohort comprised hundreds of healthy bone marrow donors. At the time of sampling, all cohort members were nominally healthy, though unrecorded immune exposures were likely present. The donor tested CMV seronegative, placing the donor among the roughly 400 seronegative members of the cohort. Each donor provided a peripheral blood sample, and peripheral blood mononuclear cells were used for TCR beta sequencing. The Qiagen DNeasy Blood Extraction Kit was used to extract genomic DNA from the blood cell samples. The library relied on the immunoSEQ multiplex PCR assay. For the multiplex PCR, a mixture combining 60 forward primers for TCR Vbeta segments and 13 reverse primers for TCR Jbeta segments was used. A multiplex PCR assay on genomic DNA amplified the CDR3 region of rearranged TCR beta genes. Amplified TCR beta libraries were sequenced as 87-base-pair reads on the Illumina HiSeq System. The paper's processing steps were these. Across the 700 or so repertoires, a later analysis counted some 81 million unique TCR beta chains, around 11 million of which were shared by at least two donors. To remove PCR and sequencing errors, raw reads were error-corrected and collapsed into unique sequences using a nearest-neighbor algorithm that merged closely related sequences. CDR3 sequences were aligned to IMGT reference sequences to assign V, D and J gene segments. For a sequence to be retained, a match of at least six nucleotides to both a V gene segment and a J gene segment was required. Rearrangements were called productive when the CDR3 lacked stop codons and stayed in frame with V and J; all others were non-productive. CDR3 was defined according to IMGT convention as the region running from the second conserved V-encoded cysteine to the conserved J-encoded phenylalanine. Sequences without an unambiguous match to a single V gene segment were excluded from the earlier analysis of about 600 of the donors. An earlier analysis of fewer than 750 of the donors called V segments functional above 56.7% productive rearrangements and segregating when the between-donor standard deviation exceeded 5%. To diagnose cytomegalovirus status from the catalog of TCR beta chain sequences, a statistical classification framework was built. In a later analysis, TCR nucleotide sequences were compared against IMGT/GENE-DB human TR gene sequences so that V and J genes could be assigned. Using the TCRdist pipeline, a later analysis assigned CDR3 sequences along with most-parsimonious VDJ recombination scenarios. In a later analysis, each TCR beta chain was defined by its CDR3 amino acid sequence together with its V-gene family, and reads without a unique V-gene family were excluded. As a way to deal with suspected cross-contamination and a sequencing artifact, a later analysis dropped roughly 620 nucleotide sequences that were highly shared and had low generation probability. In a later analysis, a clonal expansion index was calculated for each public chain from normalized within-repertoire ranks of inferred template counts. A later analysis computed generation probabilities with a VDJ recombination model fitted to out-of-frame rearrangements, and checked the results against IGoR. A later analysis scored TCR-TCR, TCR-HLA and TCR-CMV co-occurrence with hypergeometric tests, applying a repertoire-size bias correction to TCR pairs. To estimate false discovery rates, a later analysis permuted the HLA or CMV assignments 20 times. In a later analysis, co-occurring TCRs were grouped with DBSCAN, and TCRdist sequence similarity was added when clustering was performed within HLA-allele-positive subsets. Repertoires with fewer than 30,000 or more than 120,000 public chains, plus five repertoires with anomalous nucleotide sharing, were excluded from co-occurrence clustering. This is the immuneACCESS table as TCRdb keeps it, with only in-frame sequences that have V and J called. A part of the clones is gone; compared with another copy, unresolved V genes explain less than half, and the rest is unexplained. That table supplies the V and J calls and clone size; D and trimming were determined from the DNA. This sample comprises some 120,000 clones, 65% to 85% of them detected only once. The ten largest clones capture approximately 0.22% of the sample.

V loses 4 bases at its end and J loses 3 bases; junction bases beyond the gene matches: 12. Looking up the germline V gene (reference sequence) yields CDR1 LNHNV and CDR2 YYDKDF. The CDR3 holds 18 amino acids from the cysteine to the phenylalanine. Solely the CDR3 DNA is kept, with 54 bases framed from the first base. Overall results and qualifications from the work: In a later genetic analysis, a missense DCLRE1C variant was associated with V-gene and J-gene trimming of TCR beta chains, and the association was replicated in an independent cohort. A cluster of highly shared sequence variants was judged likely to be a technical artifact of the sequencing pipeline. While some public TCRs were present in many individuals, most TCR sequences turned up only very rarely across donors. Presence/absence analyses assumed roughly uniform sequencing depth across donors, an assumption that may not hold. A later analysis found that most CMV-associated TCR beta chains appeared HLA-restricted, with HLA associations seemingly driven largely by CMV exposure. Because the 87-base-pair reads could not distinguish some IMGT-functional V segments, including TRBV6-2 and TRBV6-3, those segments were excluded. An earlier analysis of 450 to 750 of the donors showed that most TCR beta V segments appeared in productive rearrangements either about 90% or about 30% of the time, which broadly matched IMGT annotations. The classifier was reported to diagnose cytomegalovirus status with high specificity and sensitivity in both the original cohort and the validation cohort. When HLA alleles, especially DR and DQ, strongly co-occurred, TCR associations were difficult to assign to individual alleles. Correlated functional status among segregating V segments might reflect linkage disequilibrium, but an unknown experimental factor could not be ruled out. The study listed 164 TCR beta chains as associated with cytomegalovirus. A later analysis found that TCR association rates varied across HLA loci, with DRB1 alleles showing the most associated TCRs and HLA-C alleles the fewest. Specific HLA alleles were associated with 18,000 or so TCR beta sequences at a false discovery rate of 0.05 in a later analysis. Because counts were too low, around 17 rarely observed V segments, including chromosome 9 orphons, were left out of the earlier analysis of roughly 600 of the donors. In a later analysis, HLA-associated TCR beta chains were found to be more clonally expanded and to have lower generation probabilities than equally common non-associated chains. A later genetic analysis reported fewer N-insertions in productive TCRs among donors in an Asian-associated ancestry cluster than the roughly 700-donor mean. In a later analysis, several top co-occurrence clusters were reported to appear linked to parvovirus B19, influenza, CMV and Epstein-Barr virus. Because HLA typing was unavailable for some donors at each locus, only the typed subset was used in association tests. A few of the identified cytomegalovirus-associated TCR beta chains were confirmed in vitro to be specific for cytomegalovirus antigens. According to the authors, the approach could potentially be generalized to other disease states and immunological phenotypes. CMV serostatus was the only immune exposure information available for the cohort. A further reported finding was that TCR beta sequences accurately predicted the HLA-A and HLA-B alleles for most subjects in the first cohort. This cohort had only TCR beta chains sequenced, and the lack of alpha or paired-chain data limited which features could be detected.

The V and J segments used are TRBV15 and TRBJ2-7; 13 of the junction bases match TRBD2. The receptor's source is a man aged 50-60 years in good health and CMV-seronegative. What was sequenced was PBMCs. The DNA reads TGTGCCACCAGCATACGGCGGACTAGCGGGAGTAAGGTCTACGAGCAGTACTTC. Its coded protein is CATSIRRTSGSKVYEQYF.